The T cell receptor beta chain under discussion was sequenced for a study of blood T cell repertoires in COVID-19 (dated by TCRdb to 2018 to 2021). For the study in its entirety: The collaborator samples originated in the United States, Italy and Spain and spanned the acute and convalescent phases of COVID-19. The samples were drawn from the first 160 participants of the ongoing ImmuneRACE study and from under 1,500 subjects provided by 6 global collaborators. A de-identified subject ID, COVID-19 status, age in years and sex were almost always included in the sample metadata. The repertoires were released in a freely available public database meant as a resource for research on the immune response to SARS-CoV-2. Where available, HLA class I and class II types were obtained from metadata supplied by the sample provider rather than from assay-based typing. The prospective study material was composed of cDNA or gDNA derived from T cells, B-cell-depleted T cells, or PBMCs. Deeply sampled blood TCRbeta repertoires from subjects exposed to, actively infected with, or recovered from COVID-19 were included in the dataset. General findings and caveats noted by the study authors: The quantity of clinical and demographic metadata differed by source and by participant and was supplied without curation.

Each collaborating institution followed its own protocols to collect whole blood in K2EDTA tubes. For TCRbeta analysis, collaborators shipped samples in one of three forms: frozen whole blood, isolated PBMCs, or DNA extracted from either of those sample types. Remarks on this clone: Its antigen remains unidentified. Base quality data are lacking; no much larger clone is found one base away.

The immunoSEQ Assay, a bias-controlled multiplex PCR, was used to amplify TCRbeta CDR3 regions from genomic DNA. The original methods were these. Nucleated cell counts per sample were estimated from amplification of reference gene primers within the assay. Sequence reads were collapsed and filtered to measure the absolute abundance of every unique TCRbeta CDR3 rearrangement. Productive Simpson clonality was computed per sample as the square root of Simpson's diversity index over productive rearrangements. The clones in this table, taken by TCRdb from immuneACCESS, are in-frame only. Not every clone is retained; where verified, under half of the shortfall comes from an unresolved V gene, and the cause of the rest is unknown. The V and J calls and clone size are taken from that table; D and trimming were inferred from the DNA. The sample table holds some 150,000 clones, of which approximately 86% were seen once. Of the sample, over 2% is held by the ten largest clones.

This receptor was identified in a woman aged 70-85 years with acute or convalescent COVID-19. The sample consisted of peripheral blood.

The CDR3 corresponds to CASAARTGNSPLHF. DNA sequence: TGTGCCAGCGCGGCGCGGACTGGGAATTCACCCCTCCACTTT. The chain was built from TRBV28 and TRBJ1-6; the D gene identity is not certain. From the germline V gene, CDR1 is MDHEN and CDR2 is SYDVKM. Reading from cysteine to phenylalanine, the CDR3 counts 14 amino acids. Only the CDR3 DNA is retained, 42 bases long and in frame from the first base. V loses 8 bases, J loses 7 bases, and the germline ends lie 15 bases apart.